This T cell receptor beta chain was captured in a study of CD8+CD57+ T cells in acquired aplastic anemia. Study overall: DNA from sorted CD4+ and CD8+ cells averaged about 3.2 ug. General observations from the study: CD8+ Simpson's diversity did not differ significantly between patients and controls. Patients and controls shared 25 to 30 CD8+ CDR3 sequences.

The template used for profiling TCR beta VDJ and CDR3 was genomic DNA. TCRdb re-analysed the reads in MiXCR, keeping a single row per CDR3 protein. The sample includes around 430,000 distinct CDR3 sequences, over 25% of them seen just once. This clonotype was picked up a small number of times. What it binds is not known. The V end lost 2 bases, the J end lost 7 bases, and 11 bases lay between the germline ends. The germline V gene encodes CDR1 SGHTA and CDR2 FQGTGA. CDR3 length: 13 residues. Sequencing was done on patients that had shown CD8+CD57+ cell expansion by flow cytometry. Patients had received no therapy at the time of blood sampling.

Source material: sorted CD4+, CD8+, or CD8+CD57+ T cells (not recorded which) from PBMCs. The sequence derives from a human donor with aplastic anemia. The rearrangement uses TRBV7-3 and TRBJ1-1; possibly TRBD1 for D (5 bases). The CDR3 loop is CASSLVMGLEAFF. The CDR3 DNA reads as TGTGCCAGCAGCTTAGTTATGGGGCTTGAAGCTTTCTTT. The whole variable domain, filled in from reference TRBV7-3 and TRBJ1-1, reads GAGVSQTPSNKVTEKGKYVELRCDPISGHTALYWYRQSLGQGPEFLIYFQGTGAADDSGLPNDRFFAVRPEGSVSTLKIQRTERGDSAVYLCASSLVMGLEAFFGQGTRLTVV.